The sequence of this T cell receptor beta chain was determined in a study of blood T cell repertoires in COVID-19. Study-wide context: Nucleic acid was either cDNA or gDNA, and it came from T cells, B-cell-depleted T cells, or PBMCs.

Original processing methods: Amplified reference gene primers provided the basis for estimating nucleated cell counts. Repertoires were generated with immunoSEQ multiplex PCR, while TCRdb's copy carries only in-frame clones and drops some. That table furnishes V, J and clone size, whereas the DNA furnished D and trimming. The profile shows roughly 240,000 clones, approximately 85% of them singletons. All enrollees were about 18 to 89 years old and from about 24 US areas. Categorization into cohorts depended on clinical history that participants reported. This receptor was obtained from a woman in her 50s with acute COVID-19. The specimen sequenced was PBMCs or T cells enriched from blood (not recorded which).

In DNA, the CDR3 is TGTGCCACTACAGGGTCCAATAATTCACCCCTCCACTTT. Protein: CATTGSNNSPLHF. The chain is built from TRBV19 and TRBJ1-6; D possibly corresponds to TRBD1 (6 bases). V gave up 10 bases and J gave up 5 bases, with 12 bases separating them. Germline V gene sequence: CDR1 LNHDA, CDR2 SQIVND (reference sequence). This CDR3 is 13 amino acids long.